The present T cell receptor beta chain was sequenced within a study of human T cells and chemical hapten exposure (dated by TCRdb to about 2021). Regarding the study in general: Libraries were pooled for sequencing, and per-sample TCR yields varied mainly because of small differences in library volumes within the pool. From each blood RNA sample, both TCR alpha and TCR beta chains were sequenced. This study followed changes in the peripheral blood TCR repertoire in vivo during primary and secondary sensitization of alopecia patients to the hapten diphenylcyclopropenone (DPC).

The library was prepared using RACE. Sequencing took place on a NextSeq 500. During library preparation, unique molecular identifiers were attached to individual cDNA molecules so that TCRs could be counted quantitatively and reproducibly. The paper's data handling went like this. Samples had a median of roughly 100,000 TCRs, with a range from about 23,224 to 700,000. V, J and CDR3 annotation of the TCR reads was carried out using the Decombinator software suite. Every sample was subsampled to the same number of TCRs (28,000) for the PS versus PT1 abundance plots. TCRs were defined as expanded if absent before sensitization and observed at least eight times at the 2-week time point. TCRdb reprocessed the public reads (quality trimming at Q25 with fastp, clone calling with MiXCR) and kept in-frame beta chains. Each entry is one CDR3 protein sequence, shown with its most common DNA and genes. The V and J calls shown here were made by TCRdb, not taken from the authors' results. The sample yields tens of thousands of distinct CDR3 sequences; approximately 5% were counted once. About 13% of the sample is held by the ten biggest clonotypes.

This specimen's time point label, interpreted: healthy volunteer bleed at 6 weeks. Unfractionated whole blood was collected in Tempus Blood RNA tubes, and total RNA was extracted from that blood. Five healthy volunteers served as TCR sequencing controls and were bled at day 0, 2 weeks and 6 weeks. This clonotype has a count of ten or more. No antigen is known for it. No much larger clonotype is one base removed from it; base qualities were not supplied. Including the terminal cysteine and phenylalanine, the CDR3 comprises 13 residues. The read is trimmed to its CDR3 DNA, 39 bases read in frame from base 1. V drops 0 bases and J drops 11 bases, leaving 11 bases in between. Based on the germline V gene, the CDR1 and CDR2 sequences are LGHNA and YNFKEQ. The study at large found these results: After repeated subsampling, the strength of the expansion versus patch-test correlation and the threshold at which it became significant changed. No change with DPC sensitization was found in the number of TCRs above 1 in 1000 frequency, and no evidence of global repertoire structure alterations was found.

The TCR sequence derives from a human donor in good health. Some clones in this sample may be carry-over from other donors' samples. The sequencing sample was made of whole blood. Recombination connected TRBV4-2 to TRBJ2-1; no confident D gene assignment can be made. The CDR3 reads CASSQDLVPKQFF. Read as DNA, the sequence is TGTGCCAGCAGCCAAGATCTGGTGCCTAAGCAGTTCTTC.